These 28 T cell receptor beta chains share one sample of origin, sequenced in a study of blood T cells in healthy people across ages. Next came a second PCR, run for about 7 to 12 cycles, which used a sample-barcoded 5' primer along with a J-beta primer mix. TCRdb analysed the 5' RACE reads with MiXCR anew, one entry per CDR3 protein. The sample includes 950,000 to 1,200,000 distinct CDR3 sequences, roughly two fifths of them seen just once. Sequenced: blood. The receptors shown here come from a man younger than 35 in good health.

CDR3 DNA sequence: TGCGCCAGCAGCTTGGATACAGGGGACACTGAAGCTTTCTTT. Translation: CASSLDTGDTEAFF. V is TRBV5-1 and J is TRBJ1-1; 7 positions agree with TRBD1. This CDR3 has 14 residues. Germline CDR1 and CDR2: SGHRS and YFSETQ. J gave up 3 bases and V 0 bases, and 2 bases lay outside the gene matches.

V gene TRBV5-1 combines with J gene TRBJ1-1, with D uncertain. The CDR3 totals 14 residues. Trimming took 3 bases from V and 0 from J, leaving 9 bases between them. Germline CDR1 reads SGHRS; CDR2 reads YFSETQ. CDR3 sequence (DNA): TGCGCCAGCAGCTCCTCGACCCTGAACACTGAAGCTTTCTTT. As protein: CASSSSTLNTEAFF.

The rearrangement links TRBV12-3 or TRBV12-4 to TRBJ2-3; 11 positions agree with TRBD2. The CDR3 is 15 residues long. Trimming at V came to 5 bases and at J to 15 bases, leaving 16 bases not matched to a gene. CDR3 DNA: TGTGCCAGCAGTATTAGCGGGGGGGCACAAGATATGCAATATTTT. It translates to CASSISGGAQDMQYF.

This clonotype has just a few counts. This CDR3 reads CASSKRLASPSDTQYF. CDR3 bases: TGTGCCAGCAGCAAACGACTAGCCTCGCCTTCAGATACGCAGTATTTT. This chain connects TRBV9 to TRBJ2-3; 7 bases align to TRBD2. CDR1 is SGDLS and CDR2 is YYNGEE in the germline V gene. The J segment lost 4 bases and the V segment lost 4 bases, leaving 12 bases of the junction unmatched. This CDR3 has 16 amino acids.

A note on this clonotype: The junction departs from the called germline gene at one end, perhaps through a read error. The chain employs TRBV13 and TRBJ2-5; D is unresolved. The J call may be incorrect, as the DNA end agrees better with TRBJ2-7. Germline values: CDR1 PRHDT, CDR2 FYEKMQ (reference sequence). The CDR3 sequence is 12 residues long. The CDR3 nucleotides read TGTGCCAACAGCGCTGAATCGTACGAGCAGTACTTC. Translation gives CANSAESYEQYF.

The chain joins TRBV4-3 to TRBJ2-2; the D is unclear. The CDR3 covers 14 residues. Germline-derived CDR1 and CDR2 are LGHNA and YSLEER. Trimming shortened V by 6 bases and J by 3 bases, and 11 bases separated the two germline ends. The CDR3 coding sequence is TGCGCCAGCAGATACGGCGGATACACCGGGGAGCTGTTTTTT. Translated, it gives CASRYGGYTGELFF.

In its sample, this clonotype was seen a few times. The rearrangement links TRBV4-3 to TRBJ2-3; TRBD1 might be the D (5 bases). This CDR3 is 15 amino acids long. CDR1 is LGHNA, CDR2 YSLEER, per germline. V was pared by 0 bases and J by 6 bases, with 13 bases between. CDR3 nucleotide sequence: TGCGCCAGCAGCCAAGATTCACAGGCTCCCGATACGCAGTATTTT. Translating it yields CASSQDSQAPDTQYF.

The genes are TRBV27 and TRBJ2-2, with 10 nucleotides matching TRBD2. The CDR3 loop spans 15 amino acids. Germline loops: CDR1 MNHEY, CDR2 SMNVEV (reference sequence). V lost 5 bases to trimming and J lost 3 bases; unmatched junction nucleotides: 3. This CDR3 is CASSRSGGYTGELFF. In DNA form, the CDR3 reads TGTGCCAGCAGTCGTAGCGGGGGGTACACCGGGGAGCTGTTTTTT.

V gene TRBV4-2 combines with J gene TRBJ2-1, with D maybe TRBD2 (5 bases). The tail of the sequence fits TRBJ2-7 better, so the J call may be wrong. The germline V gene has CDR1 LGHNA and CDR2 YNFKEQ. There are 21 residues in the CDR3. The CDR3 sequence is CASSRLRGFVGLAGEYNEQYF. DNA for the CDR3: TGTGCCAGCAGCCGACTACGCGGGTTCGTGGGTCTTGCGGGTGAATACAATGAGCAGTACTTC.

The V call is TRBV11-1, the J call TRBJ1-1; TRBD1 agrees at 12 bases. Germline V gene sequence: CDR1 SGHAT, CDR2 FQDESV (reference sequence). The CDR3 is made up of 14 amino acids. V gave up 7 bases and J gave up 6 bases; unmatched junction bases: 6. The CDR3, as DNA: TGTGCCAGCACCCTGGGACAGGGGGCCTCTGAAGCTTTCTTT. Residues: CASTLGQGASEAFF.

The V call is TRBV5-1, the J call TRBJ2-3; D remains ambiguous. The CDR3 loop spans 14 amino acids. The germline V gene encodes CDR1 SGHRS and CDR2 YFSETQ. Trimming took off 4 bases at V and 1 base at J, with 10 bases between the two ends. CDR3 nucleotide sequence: TGCGCCAGCAGCCCGTCTATAGGCACAGATACGCAGTATTTT. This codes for CASSPSIGTDTQYF.

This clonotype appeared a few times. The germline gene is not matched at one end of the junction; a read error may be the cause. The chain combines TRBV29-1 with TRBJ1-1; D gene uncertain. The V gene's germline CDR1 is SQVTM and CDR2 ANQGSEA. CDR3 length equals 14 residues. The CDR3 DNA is TGCAGCGTCGAAGCGGACGGTGAGAACACTGAAGCTTTCTTT. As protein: CSVEADGENTEAFF. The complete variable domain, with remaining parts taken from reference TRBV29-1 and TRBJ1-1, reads SAVISQKPSRDICQRGTSLTIQCQVDSQVTMMFWYRQQPGQSLTLIATANQGSEATYESGFVIDKFPISRPNLTFSTLTVSNMSPEDSSIYLCSVEADGENTEAFFGQGTRLTVV.

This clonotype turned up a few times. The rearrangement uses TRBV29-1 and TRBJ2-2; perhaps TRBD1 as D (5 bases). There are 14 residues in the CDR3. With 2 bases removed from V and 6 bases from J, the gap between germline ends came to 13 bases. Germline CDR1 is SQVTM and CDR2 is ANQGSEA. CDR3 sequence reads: CSVEFRVSPGELFF. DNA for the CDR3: TGCAGCGTTGAATTCAGGGTTAGTCCCGGGGAGCTGTTTTTT.

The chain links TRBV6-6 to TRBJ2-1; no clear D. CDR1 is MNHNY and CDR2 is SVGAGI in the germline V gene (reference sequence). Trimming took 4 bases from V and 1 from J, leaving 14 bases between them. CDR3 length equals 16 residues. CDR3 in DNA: TGTGCCAGCAGTTCTCCGGGTTATCAGTCCTACAATGAGCAGTTCTTC. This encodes CASSSPGYQSYNEQFF.

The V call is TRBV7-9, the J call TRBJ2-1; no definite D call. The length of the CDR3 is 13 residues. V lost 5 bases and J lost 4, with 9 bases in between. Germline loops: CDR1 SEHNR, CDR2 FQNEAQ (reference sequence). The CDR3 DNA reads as TGTGCCAGCAGCCACGACGGGTACAATGAGCAGTTCTTC. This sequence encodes CASSHDGYNEQFF.

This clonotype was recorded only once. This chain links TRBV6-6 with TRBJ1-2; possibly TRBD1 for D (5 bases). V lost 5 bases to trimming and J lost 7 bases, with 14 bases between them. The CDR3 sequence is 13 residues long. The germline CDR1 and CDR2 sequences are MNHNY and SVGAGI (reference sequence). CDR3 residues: CASSDSDGPGYTF. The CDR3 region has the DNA TGTGCCAGCAGTGACAGTGACGGACCTGGCTACACCTTC.

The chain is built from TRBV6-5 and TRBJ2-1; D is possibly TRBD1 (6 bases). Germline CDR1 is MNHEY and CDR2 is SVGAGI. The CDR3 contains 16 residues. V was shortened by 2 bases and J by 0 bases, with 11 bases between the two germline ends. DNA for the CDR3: TGTGCCAGCAGTTACGGGGGCAGAAGCTCCTACAATGAGCAGTTCTTC. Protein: CASSYGGRSSYNEQFF.

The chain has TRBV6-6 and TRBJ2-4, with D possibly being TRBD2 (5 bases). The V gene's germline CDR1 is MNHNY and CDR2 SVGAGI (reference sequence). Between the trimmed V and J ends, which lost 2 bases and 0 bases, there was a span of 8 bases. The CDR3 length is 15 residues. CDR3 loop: CASSYVGVAKNIQYF. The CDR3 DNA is TGTGCCAGCAGTTACGTGGGAGTAGCCAAAAACATTCAGTACTTC.

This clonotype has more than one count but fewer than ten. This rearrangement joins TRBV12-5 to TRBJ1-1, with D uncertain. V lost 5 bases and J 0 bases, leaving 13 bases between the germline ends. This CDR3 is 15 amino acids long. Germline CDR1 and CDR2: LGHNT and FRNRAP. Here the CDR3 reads CASGPAWIMNTEAFF. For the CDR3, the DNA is TGTGCTAGTGGTCCGGCGTGGATTATGAACACTGAAGCTTTCTTT. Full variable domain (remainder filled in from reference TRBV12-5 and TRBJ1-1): DARVTQTPRHKVTEMGQEVTMRCQPILGHNTVFWYRQTMMQGLELLAYFRNRAPLDDSGMPKDRFSAEMPDATLATLKIQPSEPRDSAVYFCASGPAWIMNTEAFFGQGTRLTVV.

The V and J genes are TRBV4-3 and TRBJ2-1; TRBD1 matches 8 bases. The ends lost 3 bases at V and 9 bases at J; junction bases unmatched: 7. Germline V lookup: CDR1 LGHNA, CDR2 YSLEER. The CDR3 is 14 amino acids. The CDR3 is CASSQGRTGCEQFF. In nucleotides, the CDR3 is TGCGCCAGCAGCCAGGGACGGACAGGGTGTGAGCAGTTCTTC.

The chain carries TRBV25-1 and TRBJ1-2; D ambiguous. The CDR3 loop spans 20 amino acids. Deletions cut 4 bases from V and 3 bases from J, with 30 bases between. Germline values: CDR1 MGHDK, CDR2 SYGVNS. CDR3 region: CASSGSTDTPALNSYYGYTF. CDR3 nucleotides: TGTGCCAGCAGTGGATCCACTGACACCCCGGCCCTAAATTCATACTATGGCTACACCTTC.

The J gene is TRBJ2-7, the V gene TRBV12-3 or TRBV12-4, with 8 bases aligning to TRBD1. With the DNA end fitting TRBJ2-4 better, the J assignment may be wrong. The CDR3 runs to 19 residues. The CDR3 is CASSLGARGRVLGKNIQYF. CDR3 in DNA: TGTGCCAGCAGTTTAGGCGCCAGGGGGCGAGTATTAGGCAAAAACATTCAGTACTTC.

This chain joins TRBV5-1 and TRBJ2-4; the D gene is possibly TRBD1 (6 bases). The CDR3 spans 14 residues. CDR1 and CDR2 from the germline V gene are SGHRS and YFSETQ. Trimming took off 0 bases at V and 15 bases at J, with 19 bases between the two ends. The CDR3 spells CASSLGDTGYERYF. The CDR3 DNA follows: TGCGCCAGCAGCTTGGGGGACACAGGCTACGAGCGGTACTTC.

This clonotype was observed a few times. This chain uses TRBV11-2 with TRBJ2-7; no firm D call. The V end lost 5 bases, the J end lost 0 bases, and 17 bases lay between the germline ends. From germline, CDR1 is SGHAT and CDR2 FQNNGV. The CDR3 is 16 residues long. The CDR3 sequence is CASSRSPTSSSYEQYF. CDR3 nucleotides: TGTGCCAGCAGCCGGTCACCAACCTCCAGCTCCTACGAGCAGTACTTC.

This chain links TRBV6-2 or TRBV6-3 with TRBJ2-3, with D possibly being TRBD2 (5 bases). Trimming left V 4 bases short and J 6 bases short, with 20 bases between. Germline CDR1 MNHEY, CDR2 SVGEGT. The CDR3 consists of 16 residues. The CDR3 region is CASSSNLRGRADTQYF. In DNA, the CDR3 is TGTGCCAGCAGTTCTAATCTACGGGGAAGGGCGGATACGCAGTATTTT.

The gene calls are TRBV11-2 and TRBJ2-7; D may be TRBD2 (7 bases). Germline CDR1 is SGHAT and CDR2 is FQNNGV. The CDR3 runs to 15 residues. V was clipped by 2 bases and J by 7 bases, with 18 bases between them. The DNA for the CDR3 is TGTGCCAGCAGCTTATTGGGAGGGGGGCCTAATGAGCAGTACTTC. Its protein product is CASSLLGGGPNEQYF.

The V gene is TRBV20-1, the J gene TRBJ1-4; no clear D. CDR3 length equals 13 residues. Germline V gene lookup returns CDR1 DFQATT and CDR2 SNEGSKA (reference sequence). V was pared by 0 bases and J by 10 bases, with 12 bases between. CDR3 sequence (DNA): TGCAGTGCTAGAGATTTAGGTGCGGGAAAACTGTTTTTT. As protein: CSARDLGAGKLFF.

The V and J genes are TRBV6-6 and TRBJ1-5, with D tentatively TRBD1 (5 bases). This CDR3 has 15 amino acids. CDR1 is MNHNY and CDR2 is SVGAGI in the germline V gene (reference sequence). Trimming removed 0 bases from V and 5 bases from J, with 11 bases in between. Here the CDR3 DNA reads TGTGCCAGCAGTTACTCGATGCGAGGGGATCAGCCCCAGCATTTT. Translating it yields CASSYSMRGDQPQHF.